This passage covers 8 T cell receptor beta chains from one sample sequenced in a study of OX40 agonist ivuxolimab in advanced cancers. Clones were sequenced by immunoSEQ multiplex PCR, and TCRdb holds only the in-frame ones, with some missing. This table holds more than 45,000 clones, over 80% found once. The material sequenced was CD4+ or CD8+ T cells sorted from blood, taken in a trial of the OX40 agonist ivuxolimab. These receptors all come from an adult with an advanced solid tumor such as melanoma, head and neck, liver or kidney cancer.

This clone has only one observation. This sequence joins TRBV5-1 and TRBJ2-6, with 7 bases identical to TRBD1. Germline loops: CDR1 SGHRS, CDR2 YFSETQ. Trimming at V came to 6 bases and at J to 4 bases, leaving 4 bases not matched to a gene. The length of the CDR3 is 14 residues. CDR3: CASIQGPGANVLTF. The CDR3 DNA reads TGCGCCAGCATACAGGGGCCGGGGGCCAACGTCCTGACTTTC.

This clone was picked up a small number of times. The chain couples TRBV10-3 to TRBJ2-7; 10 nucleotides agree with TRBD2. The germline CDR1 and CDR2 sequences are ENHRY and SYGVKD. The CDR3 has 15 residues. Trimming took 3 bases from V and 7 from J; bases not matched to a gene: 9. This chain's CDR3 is CAISDLLAGMGEQYF. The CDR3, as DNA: TGTGCCATCAGTGACTTACTAGCGGGGATGGGTGAGCAGTACTTC.

The CDR3, as DNA: TGTGCCAGCAGTGGGGGGTATAGCAATCAGCCCCAGCATTTT. Amino acids: CASSGGYSNQPQHF. The chain couples TRBV6-1 to TRBJ1-5, with D perhaps matching TRBD1 (5 bases). Germline CDR1 MNHNS, CDR2 SASEGT. Trimming took off 4 bases at V and 0 bases at J, with 7 bases between the two ends. There are 14 residues in the CDR3.

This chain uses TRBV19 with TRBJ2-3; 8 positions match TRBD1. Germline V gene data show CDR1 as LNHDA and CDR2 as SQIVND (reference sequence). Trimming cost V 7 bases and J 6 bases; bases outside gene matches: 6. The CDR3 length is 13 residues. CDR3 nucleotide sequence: TGTGCCAGTACCGCGACAGGGGCGGATACGCAGTATTTT. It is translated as CASTATGADTQYF.

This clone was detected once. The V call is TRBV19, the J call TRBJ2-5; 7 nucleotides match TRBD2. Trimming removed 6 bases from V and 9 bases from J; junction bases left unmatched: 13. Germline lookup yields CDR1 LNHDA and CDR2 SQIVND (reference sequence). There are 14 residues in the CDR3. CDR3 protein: CASSGTGGPRAQYF. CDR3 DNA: TGTGCCAGTAGCGGAACGGGGGGTCCTAGGGCCCAGTACTTC.

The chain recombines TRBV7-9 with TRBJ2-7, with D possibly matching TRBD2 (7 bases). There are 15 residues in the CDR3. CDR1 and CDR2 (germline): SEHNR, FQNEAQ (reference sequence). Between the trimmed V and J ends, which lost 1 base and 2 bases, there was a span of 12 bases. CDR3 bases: TGTGCCAGCAGCTTAGTCGGGGGGCCCCCCTACGAGCAGTACTTC. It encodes CASSLVGGPPYEQYF. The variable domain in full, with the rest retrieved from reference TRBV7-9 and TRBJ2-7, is DTGVSQNPRHKITKRGQNVTFRCDPISEHNRLYWYRQTLGQGPEFLTYFQNEAQLEKSRLLSDRFSAERPKGSFSTLEIQRTEQGDSAMYLCASSLVGGPPYEQYFGPGTRLTVT.

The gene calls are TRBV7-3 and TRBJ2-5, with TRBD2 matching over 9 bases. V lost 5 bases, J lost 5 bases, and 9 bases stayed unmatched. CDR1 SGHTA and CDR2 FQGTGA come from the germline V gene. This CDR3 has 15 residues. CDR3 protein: CASSRGLALAETQYF. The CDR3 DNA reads TGTGCCAGCAGCCGGGGACTAGCTCTCGCGGAGACCCAGTACTTC.

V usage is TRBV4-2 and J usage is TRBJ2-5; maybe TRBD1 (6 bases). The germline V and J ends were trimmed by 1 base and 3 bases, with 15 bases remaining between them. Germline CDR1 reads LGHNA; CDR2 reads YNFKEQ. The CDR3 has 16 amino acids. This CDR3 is CASSQGRGGREETQYF. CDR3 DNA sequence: TGTGCCAGCAGCCAAGGCCGTGGGGGCCGGGAAGAGACCCAGTACTTC.